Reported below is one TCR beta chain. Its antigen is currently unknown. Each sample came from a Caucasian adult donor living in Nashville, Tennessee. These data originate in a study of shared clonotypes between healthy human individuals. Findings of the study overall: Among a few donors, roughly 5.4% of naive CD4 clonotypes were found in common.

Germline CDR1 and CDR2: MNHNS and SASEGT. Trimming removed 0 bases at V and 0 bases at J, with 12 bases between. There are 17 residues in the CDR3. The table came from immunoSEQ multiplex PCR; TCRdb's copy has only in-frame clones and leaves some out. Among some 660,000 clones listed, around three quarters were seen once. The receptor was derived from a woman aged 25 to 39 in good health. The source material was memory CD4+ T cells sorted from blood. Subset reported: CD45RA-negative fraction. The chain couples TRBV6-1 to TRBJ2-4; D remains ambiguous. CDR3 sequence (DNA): TGTGCCAGCAGTGAAGCAGTGGCAGCACTAGCCAAAAACATTCAGTACTTC. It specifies CASSEAVAALAKNIQYF.